Each of the 24 T cell receptor beta chains below was sequenced from the same sample in a study of sequential checkpoint blockade in melanoma. The sample's treatment: randomized to nivolumab then ipilimumab (arm A) or the reverse (arm B). The method was immunoSEQ multiplex PCR; TCRdb's version includes in-frame clones alone and lacks a portion of them. Here the sample spans tens of thousands of clones, 84% being singletons. The starting material was CD8+ T cells sorted from blood (inferred from file names), obtained from a patient given nivolumab and ipilimumab in sequence. The receptors originated from a human donor with melanoma.

The chain employs TRBV2 and TRBJ1-2; D gene ambiguous. Germline assignment: CDR1 SNHLY and CDR2 FYNNEI. The CDR3 consists of 15 residues. The V and J ends lost 0 bases and 4 bases respectively, with 12 bases between them. CDR3 sequence reads: CASSEARGELYGYTF. CDR3 nucleotides: TGTGCCAGCAGTGAAGCGCGAGGAGAACTCTATGGCTACACCTTC.

This clone was observed once. This rearrangement joins TRBV7-9 to TRBJ2-2, with D tentatively TRBD2 (6 bases). Deletions cut 4 bases from V and 2 bases from J, with 11 bases between. Germline CDR1 reads SEHNR; CDR2 reads FQNEAQ (reference sequence). CDR3 size: 15 residues. CDR3 DNA sequence: TGTGCCAGCAGCTGGACCGGGACTAACACCGGGGAGCTGTTTTTT. This translates into CASSWTGTNTGELFF.

There are a few counts of this clone. The chain couples TRBV28 to TRBJ1-5; TRBD1 matches at 9 bases. This CDR3 region has 13 residues. The V gene's germline CDR1 is MDHEN and CDR2 SYDVKM. Trimming removed 10 bases from V and 9 bases from J; junction bases left unmatched: 10. CDR3 region: CAISRDRVRPQHF. In DNA form, the CDR3 reads TGTGCCATATCCCGGGACAGGGTAAGGCCCCAGCATTTT.

The V call is TRBV25-1, the J call TRBJ2-7; 11 nucleotides agree with TRBD1. The CDR3 consists of 17 residues. In germline, CDR1 is MGHDK, CDR2 SYGVNS. V lost 4 bases and J lost 3; bases outside the gene matches: 11. The CDR3 sequence is CASSGTLGQGELYEQYF. Written as DNA, the CDR3 is TGTGCCAGCAGTGGAACCTTGGGACAGGGGGAACTCTACGAGCAGTACTTC.

V and J are TRBV19 and TRBJ1-2; 7 bases match TRBD1. Looked up from germline, CDR1 is LNHDA and CDR2 is SQIVND (reference sequence). The CDR3 sequence is 14 residues long. The V and J ends lost 1 base and 7 bases, in that order; junction bases with no gene match: 6. As DNA, the CDR3 is TGTGCCAGTAGTATAGGTGGACAGGTGGCTGGCTACACCTTC. Translated, it gives CASSIGGQVAGYTF.

V gene TRBV7-9 combines with J gene TRBJ2-7; D remains ambiguous. The germline V gene has CDR1 SEHNR and CDR2 FQNEAQ (reference sequence). The CDR3 has 13 residues. The ends were cut back, 0 bases at V and 2 bases at J, with 5 bases in the middle. The CDR3 DNA reads TGTGCCAGCAGCTTAGCACAAACCTACGAGCAGTACTTC. Its translation is CASSLAQTYEQYF.

The gene calls are TRBV6-5 and TRBJ1-2; a weak D match, TRBD1 (5 bases). This CDR3 is built from 14 residues. Trimming pared 2 bases from V and 2 bases from J, leaving 9 bases between. Germline CDR1 MNHEY, CDR2 SVGAGI. In nucleotides, the CDR3 is TGTGCCAGCAGTTACAGCAGGGCCAACTATGGCTACACCTTC. Amino acid sequence: CASSYSRANYGYTF.

The chain uses TRBV7-8 and TRBJ2-7; 8 bases agree with TRBD1. Germline V gene lookup returns CDR1 SGHVS and CDR2 FQNEAQ. The CDR3 extends over 14 amino acids. V trimming: 5 bases; J trimming: 1 base; junction bases outside the gene matches: 4. CDR3 DNA sequence: TGTGCCAGCAGCCACGGACAGGGTTCCTACGAGCAGTACTTC. Translated, it gives CASSHGQGSYEQYF.

The gene calls are TRBV27 and TRBJ2-2; TRBD2 matches at 9 bases. V dropped 6 bases and J dropped 3; count of bases not matched to a gene: 8. The CDR3 covers 16 residues. Germline V CDR1 and CDR2: MNHEY, SMNVEV (reference sequence). The CDR3 loop reads CASRGREGLDTGELFF. CDR3 nucleotide sequence: TGTGCCAGCAGGGGGCGGGAGGGCCTTGACACCGGGGAGCTGTTTTTT.

This sequence joins TRBV2 and TRBJ2-2, with a tentative D call TRBD2 (5 bases). Trimming shortened V by 7 bases and J by 6 bases, and 18 bases separated the two germline ends. CDR1 SNHLY and CDR2 FYNNEI come from the germline V gene. The CDR3 has 15 amino acids. CDR3 coding DNA: TGTGCCAGCAATCGGGAAGTCCGGCCCCCCGGGGAGCTGTTTTTT. It is translated as CASNREVRPPGELFF.

The chain uses TRBV19 and TRBJ2-7; 8 bases are shared with TRBD2. The V gene end was trimmed by 3 bases and the J gene end by 2 bases; junction bases not matched to a gene: 6. CDR1 is LNHDA and CDR2 is SQIVND in the germline V gene (reference sequence). CDR3 size: 15 residues. The DNA of the CDR3 is TGTGCCAGTAGTATTTCGGGACTAGGACCCTACGAGCAGTACTTC. Its translation: CASSISGLGPYEQYF. The full variable domain, completed using reference TRBV19 and TRBJ2-7, is DGGITQSPKYLFRKEGQNVTLSCEQNLNHDAMYWYRQDPGQGLRLIYYSQIVNDFQKGDIAEGYSVSREKKESFPLTVTSAQKNPTAFYLCASSISGLGPYEQYFGPGTRLTVT.

This clone came up once. The chain uses TRBV6-1 and TRBJ2-5; D gene ambiguous. From germline, CDR1 is MNHNS and CDR2 SASEGT. This CDR3 region has 13 residues. V lost 2 bases and J lost 1, with 5 bases in between. The CDR3 loop is CASSEFSQETQYF. In DNA, the CDR3 is TGTGCCAGCAGTGAATTCAGCCAAGAGACCCAGTACTTC.

The chain carries TRBV28 and TRBJ1-2, with D uncertain. V dropped 6 bases and J dropped 4 bases, with 15 bases sitting between them. The germline V gene has CDR1 MDHEN and CDR2 SYDVKM. The CDR3 length is 14 residues. CDR3 coding DNA: TGTGCCAGCAGAGGAGGCCTCCTCTTCTATGGCTACACCTTC. This translates into CASRGGLLFYGYTF.

The J gene is TRBJ2-7, the V gene TRBV28; 7 nucleotides agree with TRBD2. V shed 11 bases, J shed 0 bases, and the junction held 7 bases outside the gene matches. The length of the CDR3 is 13 residues. Germline CDR1 and CDR2: MDHEN and SYDVKM. Here the CDR3 DNA reads TGTGCCTGGGCTGGCGGGAGCTCCTACGAGCAGTACTTC. Translated: CAWAGGSSYEQYF.

This clone came up once. The chain has TRBV9 and TRBJ2-7; 8 bases match TRBD2. Germline V gene sequence: CDR1 SGDLS, CDR2 YYNGEE. V gave up 3 bases and J gave up 3 bases; unmatched junction bases: 8. The CDR3 has 15 residues. CDR3 sequence reads: CASSAGGGRSYEQYF. In DNA, the CDR3 is TGTGCCAGCAGCGCCGGGGGGGGTCGGAGCTACGAGCAGTACTTC.

V is TRBV27 and J is TRBJ2-7; a weak D match, TRBD2 (6 bases). CDR1 is MNHEY, CDR2 SMNVEV, per germline (reference sequence). This CDR3 has 13 residues. V lost 5 bases and J 3 bases, leaving 11 bases between the germline ends. This chain's CDR3 is CASSPGLLYEQYF. The CDR3, as DNA: TGTGCCAGCAGTCCGGGACTCCTCTACGAGCAGTACTTC.

This chain links TRBV4-1 with TRBJ2-7; D is perhaps TRBD1 (5 bases). Germline V gene sequence: CDR1 MGHRA, CDR2 YSYEKL. With 1 base removed from V and 0 bases from J, the gap between germline ends came to 7 bases. CDR3 length equals 14 residues. Here the CDR3 DNA reads TGCGCCAGCAGCCAAGCCCAGGGCTCCTACGAGCAGTACTTC. This encodes CASSQAQGSYEQYF.

The rearrangement joins TRBV7-6 to TRBJ2-1; 8 bases map to TRBD2. V lost 1 base and J lost 3; bases outside the gene matches: 8. Germline V lookup: CDR1 SGHVS, CDR2 FNYEAQ. The CDR3 is 17 residues long. Written as DNA, the CDR3 is TGTGCCAGCAGCTTAGGGCTCGGGGGGGGCGGCTACAATGAGCAGTTCTTC. Its translation is CASSLGLGGGGYNEQFF.

The chain uses TRBV6-5 and TRBJ1-2, with 9 bases aligning to TRBD1. The junction had 9 bases not matched to a gene; V was cut back by 7 bases and J by 6 bases. In germline, CDR1 is MNHEY, CDR2 SVGAGI. The CDR3 has 14 residues. The CDR3 DNA reads as TGTGCCAGCAAACCTCCGGGACAGGGAGATGGCTACACCTTC. Amino acid sequence: CASKPPGQGDGYTF.

This rearrangement joins TRBV5-4 to TRBJ2-3, with a tentative D call TRBD1 (6 bases). The germline V gene has CDR1 SGHNT and CDR2 YYREEE (reference sequence). The V and J ends lost 2 bases and 6 bases respectively, with 13 bases between them. The CDR3 is 14 amino acids. The CDR3 loop reads CASSFSRGWDTQYF. The CDR3 region has the DNA TGTGCCAGCAGCTTCTCCAGGGGCTGGGATACGCAGTATTTT.

The chain uses TRBV27 and TRBJ2-7; maybe TRBD2 (5 bases). This CDR3 spans 13 amino acids. Trimming cost V 4 bases and J 2 bases, with 9 bases left between them. The germline gives CDR1 MNHEY, CDR2 SMNVEV (reference sequence). In DNA form, the CDR3 reads TGTGCCAGCAGTTGGACTGCCGCCTACGAGCAGTACTTC. Translating gives CASSWTAAYEQYF.

V is TRBV2 and J is TRBJ2-5, with 11 nucleotides matching TRBD2. The CDR3 has 15 residues. The germline V gene has CDR1 SNHLY and CDR2 FYNNEI. Losses at the gene ends were 9 bases for V and 2 bases for J; bases not matched to a gene: 8. DNA for the CDR3: TGTGCCAGTCGGGGACTAGCGGCTACTCAAGAGACCCAGTACTTC. This sequence encodes CASRGLAATQETQYF.

This chain links TRBV5-1 with TRBJ1-4, with 8 bases lining up with TRBD1. The germline CDR1 and CDR2 sequences are SGHRS and YFSETQ. The CDR3 length is 15 residues. V was pared by 4 bases and J by 3 bases, with 5 bases of the junction left unmatched. In DNA, the CDR3 is TGCGCCAGCAGCGAGACAGGGGTGGCTAATGAAAAACTGTTTTTT. It yields the protein CASSETGVANEKLFF.

The table lists this clone with a few counts. This chain connects TRBV27 to TRBJ1-2; 11 bases align to TRBD1. CDR1 MNHEY and CDR2 SMNVEV come from the germline V gene (reference sequence). J was trimmed by 4 bases and V by 6 bases; bases with no gene match: 7. This CDR3 is 15 amino acids long. The CDR3, as DNA: TGTGCCAGCAGATTCGCGGACAGGGGGCTCTATGGCTACACCTTC. It codes for CASRFADRGLYGYTF.